Following are 10 T cell receptor beta chains from one sample sequenced in a study of cytomegalovirus exposure and HLA in healthy donors. The PCR made use of 60 Vbeta and 13 Jbeta primers. Some clones are missing from TCRdb's copy, which holds only in-frame ones; the method was immunoSEQ multiplex PCR. The sample has approximately 80,000 clones; 65% to 85% are singletons. Sequenced material: PBMCs. Source of these receptors: a woman in her forties in good health and CMV-seropositive.

The rearrangement uses TRBV7-6 and TRBJ1-1; D is uncertain. The CDR3 extends over 12 amino acids. The V end lost 1 base, the J end lost 12 bases, and 12 bases lay between the germline ends. Germline assignment: CDR1 SGHVS and CDR2 FNYEAQ. The CDR3 coding sequence is TGTGCCAGCAGCTTAGGGCCAGGTGAGACTTTCTTT. Translating gives CASSLGPGETFF.

The chain has TRBV7-9 and TRBJ2-5; perhaps TRBD2 as D (6 bases). The V gene lost 0 bases and the J gene lost 6 bases, with 17 bases spanning the gap. This CDR3 has 16 amino acids. Germline loops: CDR1 SEHNR, CDR2 FQNEAQ (reference sequence). The DNA for the CDR3 is TGTGCCAGCAGCTTAGCGGGACTCAGGACTGTGAAGACCCAGTACTTC. Its protein is CASSLAGLRTVKTQYF.

In its sample, this clone was seen many times. The J gene is TRBJ2-6, the V gene TRBV19; no clear D. The CDR3 loop spans 15 amino acids. The V and J ends lost 3 bases and 1 base respectively, with 7 bases between them. Looked up from germline, CDR1 is LNHDA and CDR2 is SQIVND (reference sequence). The CDR3 protein is CASSIVLSGANVLTF. The DNA of the CDR3 is TGTGCCAGTAGTATCGTTCTTTCTGGGGCCAACGTCCTGACTTTC.

This chain connects TRBV7-8 to TRBJ2-5; weak D call: TRBD2 (6 bases). Trimming shortened V by 8 bases and J by 2 bases, and 12 bases separated the two germline ends. The CDR3 totals 13 residues. Germline values: CDR1 SGHVS, CDR2 FQNEAQ. The CDR3 sequence: CASVIAAQETQYF. The CDR3 DNA is TGTGCCAGCGTGATAGCGGCACAAGAGACCCAGTACTTC.

The V and J genes are TRBV6-6 and TRBJ1-2; 8 bases agree with TRBD1. Per germline, CDR1 MNHNY and CDR2 SVGAGI (reference sequence). The CDR3 totals 16 residues. J was trimmed by 3 bases and V by 0 bases; bases with no gene match: 6. DNA for the CDR3: TGTGCCAGCAGTTACTCGATCTCGGGACAGGACTATGGCTACACCTTC. As protein: CASSYSISGQDYGYTF.

The V call is TRBV10-3, the J call TRBJ2-7; D uncertain. Germline V gene sequence: CDR1 ENHRY, CDR2 SYGVKD. Trimming cost V 7 bases and J 4 bases, with 17 bases left between them. CDR3 length: 14 residues. CDR3 bases: TGTGCCATCACCTCTGGCTCTCCGCGGTACGAGCAGTACTTC. Translation gives CAITSGSPRYEQYF.

This chain joins TRBV28 and TRBJ1-5, with D tentatively TRBD1 (6 bases). Germline V gene lookup returns CDR1 MDHEN and CDR2 SYDVKM. CDR3 size: 15 residues. Trimming pared 3 bases from V and 10 bases from J, leaving 19 bases between. The CDR3 here is CASSLSLTGAEPQHF. The DNA for the CDR3 is TGTGCCAGCAGTTTGTCCTTGACAGGTGCGGAACCCCAGCATTTT.

The chain combines TRBV7-9 with TRBJ2-7, with D possibly being TRBD2 (6 bases). This CDR3 has 14 amino acids. Trimming removed 1 base at V and 0 bases at J, with 7 bases between. The V gene's germline CDR1 is SEHNR and CDR2 FQNEAQ (reference sequence). The CDR3 sequence: CASSLETSSYEQYF. CDR3 sequence (DNA): TGTGCCAGCAGCTTAGAGACTAGCTCCTACGAGCAGTACTTC.

The chain links TRBV5-1 to TRBJ1-1; D is undetermined. This CDR3 has 16 amino acids. The germline CDR1 and CDR2 sequences are SGHRS and YFSETQ. Deletions cut 4 bases from V and 1 base from J, with 17 bases between. DNA of the CDR3: TGCGCCAGCAGCATCCGGGAAACACGGAGGAACACTGAAGCTTTCTTT. It yields the protein CASSIRETRRNTEAFF.

This clone was recorded a few times. This chain links TRBV11-3 with TRBJ2-1, with 9 bases that match TRBD2. The CDR3 is 17 residues long. The ends lost 5 bases at V and 2 bases at J; junction bases unmatched: 10. Germline V CDR1 and CDR2: SGHNT, YENEEA. This chain's CDR3 is CASSPTRASGAYNEQFF. Written as DNA, the CDR3 is TGTGCCAGCAGCCCCACACGGGCTAGCGGGGCCTACAATGAGCAGTTCTTC.